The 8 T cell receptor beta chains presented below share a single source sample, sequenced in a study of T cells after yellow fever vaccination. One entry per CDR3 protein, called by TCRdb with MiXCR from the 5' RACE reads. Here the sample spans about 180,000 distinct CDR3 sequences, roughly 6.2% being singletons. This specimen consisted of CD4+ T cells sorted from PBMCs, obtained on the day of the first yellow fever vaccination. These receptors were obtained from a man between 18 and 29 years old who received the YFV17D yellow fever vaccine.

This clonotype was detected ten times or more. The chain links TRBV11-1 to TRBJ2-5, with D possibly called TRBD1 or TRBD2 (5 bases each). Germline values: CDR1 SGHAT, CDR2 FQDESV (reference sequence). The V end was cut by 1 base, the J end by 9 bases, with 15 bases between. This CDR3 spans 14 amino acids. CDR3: CASSLGRSRGAQYF. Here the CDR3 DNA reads TGTGCCAGCAGCTTAGGACGGAGCCGAGGGGCCCAGTACTTC.

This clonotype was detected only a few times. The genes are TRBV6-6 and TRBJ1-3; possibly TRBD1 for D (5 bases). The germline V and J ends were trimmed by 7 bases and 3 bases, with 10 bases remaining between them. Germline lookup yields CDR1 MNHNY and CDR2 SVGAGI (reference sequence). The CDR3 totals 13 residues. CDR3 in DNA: TGTGCCAGCACCGGGACTCTTGGAAACACCATATATTTT. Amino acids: CASTGTLGNTIYF.

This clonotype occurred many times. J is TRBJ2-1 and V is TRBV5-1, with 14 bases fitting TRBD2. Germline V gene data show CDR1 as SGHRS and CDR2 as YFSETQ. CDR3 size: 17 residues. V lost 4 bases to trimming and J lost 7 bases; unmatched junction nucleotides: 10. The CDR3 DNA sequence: TGCGCCAGCAGCACCGGCAGACTAGCGGGGGGGGTAAATGAGCAGTTCTTC. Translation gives CASSTGRLAGGVNEQFF.

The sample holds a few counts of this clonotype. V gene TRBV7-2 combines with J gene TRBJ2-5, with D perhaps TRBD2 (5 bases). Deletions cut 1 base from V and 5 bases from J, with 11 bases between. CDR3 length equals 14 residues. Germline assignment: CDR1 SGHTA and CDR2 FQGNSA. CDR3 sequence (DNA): TGTGCCAGCAGCTTAGGAGGGAATGCGGAGACCCAGTACTTC. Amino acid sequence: CASSLGGNAETQYF.

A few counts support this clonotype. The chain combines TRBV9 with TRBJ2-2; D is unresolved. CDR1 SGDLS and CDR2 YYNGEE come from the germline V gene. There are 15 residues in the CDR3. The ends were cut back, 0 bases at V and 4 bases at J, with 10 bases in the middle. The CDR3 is CASSVGHSGTGELFF. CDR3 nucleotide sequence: TGTGCCAGCAGCGTAGGACATTCTGGCACCGGGGAGCTGTTTTTT.

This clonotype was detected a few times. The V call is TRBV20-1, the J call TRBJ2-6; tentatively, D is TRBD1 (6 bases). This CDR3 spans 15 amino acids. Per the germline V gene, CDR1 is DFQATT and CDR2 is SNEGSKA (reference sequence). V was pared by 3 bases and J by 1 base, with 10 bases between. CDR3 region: CSASVGQSGANVLTF. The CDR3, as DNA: TGCAGTGCTAGCGTTGGACAGTCTGGGGCCAACGTCCTGACTTTC.

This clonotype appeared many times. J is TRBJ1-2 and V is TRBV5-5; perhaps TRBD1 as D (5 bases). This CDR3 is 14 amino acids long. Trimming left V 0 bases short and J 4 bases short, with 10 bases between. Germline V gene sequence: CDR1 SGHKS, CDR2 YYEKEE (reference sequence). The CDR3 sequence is CASSLDQGRYGYTF. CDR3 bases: TGTGCCAGCAGCTTGGACCAGGGTCGCTATGGCTACACCTTC.

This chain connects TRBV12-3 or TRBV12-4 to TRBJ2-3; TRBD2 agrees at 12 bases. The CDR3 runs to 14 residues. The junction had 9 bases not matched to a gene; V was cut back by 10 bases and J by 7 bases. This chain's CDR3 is CATELAGGGNTQYF. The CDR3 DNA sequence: TGTGCCACCGAACTAGCGGGGGGCGGAAATACGCAGTATTTT.